This entry lists 25 T cell receptor beta chains sequenced from one sample in a study of T cell repertoires in cytomegalovirus infection (dated by TCRdb to about 2019). Reads for this sample came from an Illumina HiSeq 1500. TCRdb cleaned the public reads at Q25 with fastp, built clones with MiXCR and kept in-frame beta chains. One record per CDR3 amino acid sequence lists the most common genes and DNA. The sample records about 490,000 distinct CDR3 sequences, roughly 12% of which are singletons. Roughly 10% of the sample is held by the ten biggest clonotypes. Source material: PBMCs. Receptors originate from a human donor in good health (CMV status not recorded). Some clones in this sample may be carry-over from other donors' samples.

This clonotype was observed a few times. The rearrangement joins TRBV5-1 to TRBJ2-1; weak D call: TRBD1 (6 bases). Germline V CDR1 and CDR2: SGHRS, YFSETQ. The CDR3 loop spans 16 amino acids. The V end was cut by 0 bases, the J end by 1 base, with 11 bases between. The CDR3 DNA follows: TGCGCCAGCAGCTTGGTGGGGACACCGTCCTACAATGAGCAGTTCTTC. Translation: CASSLVGTPSYNEQFF.

This clonotype was seen many times. The CDR3 loop is CASSLGRETEAFF. CDR3 DNA sequence: TGCGCCAGCAGCTTGGGAAGGGAAACTGAAGCTTTCTTT. The V call is TRBV5-1, the J call TRBJ1-1; D is ambiguous. This CDR3 region has 13 residues. V gave up 0 bases and J gave up 5 bases, with 8 bases separating them. Per germline, CDR1 SGHRS and CDR2 YFSETQ.

This clonotype was counted at least ten times. The gene calls are TRBV7-9 and TRBJ1-2; possible D gene TRBD1, 6 bases. V lost 6 bases, J lost 3 bases, and 11 bases lay in between. The CDR3 has 13 amino acids. In germline, CDR1 is SEHNR, CDR2 FQNEAQ (reference sequence). The CDR3 bases are TGTGCCAGCAGTTACAGGGTAGACTATGGCTACACCTTC. Protein product: CASSYRVDYGYTF.

This clonotype came up a few times. V is TRBV20-1 and J is TRBJ2-3; TRBD2 matches 9 bases. The germline gives CDR1 DFQATT, CDR2 SNEGSKA (reference sequence). The CDR3 is made up of 14 amino acids. The DNA for the CDR3 is TGCAGCCCTAACCTAGCGGGAATCACAGATACGCAGTATTTT. This encodes CSPNLAGITDTQYF.

This clonotype has at least ten counts. The rearrangement uses TRBV10-3 and TRBJ2-1; possible D gene TRBD2, 5 bases. The V and J ends lost 4 bases and 0 bases respectively, with 10 bases between them. The CDR3 sequence is 15 residues long. The V gene's germline CDR1 is ENHRY and CDR2 SYGVKD. CDR3 region: CAISGQRISYNEQFF. The CDR3 region has the DNA TGTGCCATCAGTGGTCAGCGGATCTCCTACAATGAGCAGTTCTTC.

The table lists this clonotype with a count of one. This chain links TRBV29-1 with TRBJ2-7, with TRBD1 identical over 11 bases. The CDR3 totals 13 residues. Germline CDR1 and CDR2: SQVTM and ANQGSEA. V dropped 6 bases and J dropped 3; count of bases not matched to a gene: 4. CDR3 bases: TGCAGCGTGGAGGGACAGGGGGGCTACGAGCAGTACTTC. Protein: CSVEGQGGYEQYF.

This clonotype has a handful of counts. The rearrangement joins TRBV28 to TRBJ2-1; 9 positions match TRBD2. The CDR3 has 17 amino acids. Looked up from germline, CDR1 is MDHEN and CDR2 is SYDVKM. Trimming took 6 bases from V and 3 from J; bases not matched to a gene: 12. The CDR3 DNA is TGTGCCAGCAGCCCCCGGCTGGGGACTAGCCACTACAATGAGCAGTTCTTC. Its translation: CASSPRLGTSHYNEQFF.

In its sample, this clonotype was seen many times. V gene TRBV7-2 combines with J gene TRBJ2-7, with D possibly TRBD2 on 6 matching bases. The CDR3 extends over 16 amino acids. Deletions cut 4 bases from V and 4 bases from J, with 20 bases between. Germline CDR1 reads SGHTA; CDR2 reads FQGNSA. CDR3 in DNA: TGTGCCAGCAGCTCGATGACTAGACAAAGTTGGTACGAGCAGTACTTC. The encoded protein is CASSSMTRQSWYEQYF.

This clonotype occurred a few times. J is TRBJ1-5 and V is TRBV7-9, with 7 bases lining up with TRBD1. From germline, CDR1 is SEHNR and CDR2 FQNEAQ (reference sequence). This CDR3 has 15 residues. V gave up 1 base and J gave up 5 bases; unmatched junction bases: 5. CDR3 residues: CASSLVGGGHQPQHF. The DNA for the CDR3 is TGTGCCAGCAGCTTAGTAGGAGGGGGCCATCAGCCCCAGCATTTT.

Many counts were recorded for this clonotype. The CDR3 here is CASSLQTGELFF. In DNA, the CDR3 is TGTGCCAGCAGCTTACAGACCGGGGAGCTGTTTTTT. This sequence joins TRBV7-9 and TRBJ2-2; D is unclear. V lost 2 bases and J lost 5, with 3 bases in between. The CDR3 loop spans 12 amino acids. Germline loops: CDR1 SEHNR, CDR2 FQNEAQ (reference sequence).

At least ten counts were recorded for this clonotype. The V and J genes are TRBV18 and TRBJ1-1; D is unclear. Trimming pared 2 bases from V and 5 bases from J, leaving 15 bases between. The CDR3 runs to 15 residues. The V gene's germline CDR1 is KGHSH and CDR2 LQKENI. The CDR3 DNA reads as TGTGCCAGCTCACCAATTCGGGGTGAGGAAACTGAAGCTTTCTTT. Its translation is CASSPIRGEETEAFF.

This clonotype was observed at least ten times. The rearrangement links TRBV5-1 to TRBJ2-2; 8 bases align to TRBD1. Germline V gives CDR1 SGHRS, CDR2 YFSETQ. The CDR3 has 15 residues. V gave up 5 bases and J gave up 5 bases; unmatched junction bases: 8. The CDR3 loop reads CASSPGQGRTGELFF. CDR3 DNA: TGCGCCAGCAGTCCCGGACAGGGAAGGACCGGGGAGCTGTTTTTT.

This clonotype was found a few times. The chain carries TRBV5-1 and TRBJ1-1; 7 nucleotides align to TRBD1. Germline values: CDR1 SGHRS, CDR2 YFSETQ. V lost 0 bases to trimming and J lost 0 bases; unmatched junction nucleotides: 5. The CDR3 sequence is 16 residues long. CDR3 bases: TGCGCCAGCAGCTTGGCCGCAGGGGGAATGAACACTGAAGCTTTCTTT. This codes for CASSLAAGGMNTEAFF. The variable domain in full, completed from reference TRBV5-1 and TRBJ1-1, reads KAGVTQTPRYLIKTRGQQVTLSCSPISGHRSVSWYQQTPGQGLQFLFEYFSETQRNKGNFPGRFSGRQFSNSRSEMNVSTLELGDSALYLCASSLAAGGMNTEAFFGQGTRLTVV.

This clonotype was detected ten times or more. This chain connects TRBV12-3 or TRBV12-4 to TRBJ2-7, with 8 bases lining up with TRBD1. V trimming: 1 base; J trimming: 2 bases; junction bases outside the gene matches: 4. The CDR3 covers 15 residues. CDR3 sequence reads: CASSLGRGLPYEQYF. CDR3 coding DNA: TGTGCCAGCAGTTTAGGCAGGGGGCTCCCCTACGAGCAGTACTTC.

This clonotype was counted only a few times. This chain connects TRBV5-1 to TRBJ1-6; D call uncertain. Germline V gene sequence: CDR1 SGHRS, CDR2 YFSETQ. With 1 base removed from V and 8 bases from J, the gap between germline ends came to 10 bases. The length of the CDR3 is 14 residues. The CDR3 spells CASSLSRVDSPLHF. As DNA, the CDR3 is TGCGCCAGCAGCTTGAGTAGGGTAGATTCACCCCTCCACTTT.

The chain joins TRBV2 to TRBJ1-5; 9 bases agree with TRBD1. Germline V gene sequence: CDR1 SNHLY, CDR2 FYNNEI. Trimming cost V 10 bases and J 2 bases; bases outside gene matches: 6. This CDR3 has 14 residues. CDR3 loop: CATGDRVGNQPQHF. The CDR3 nucleotides read TGTGCCACCGGGGACAGGGTCGGCAATCAGCCCCAGCATTTT.

This clonotype was picked up many times. This sequence joins TRBV6-1 and TRBJ1-2; D might be TRBD1 (6 bases). V was trimmed by 1 base and J by 4 bases, leaving 10 bases between them. The CDR3 contains 14 residues. The V gene's germline CDR1 is MNHNS and CDR2 SASEGT. The CDR3 loop is CASSEGRTAYGYTF. The CDR3 DNA sequence: TGTGCCAGCAGTGAAGGTCGGACAGCCTATGGCTACACCTTC.

Comment on this clonotype: This sequence may be a read error, since a much larger clone differs from it by one base. The chain employs TRBV2 and TRBJ2-7; TRBD1 aligns across 7 bases. Germline V gene data show CDR1 as SNHLY and CDR2 as FYNNEI. V gave up 5 bases and J gave up 2 bases; unmatched junction bases: 6. This CDR3 is built from 14 residues. This chain's CDR3 is CASSTGQAAYEQYF. CDR3 coding DNA: TGTGCCAGCAGTACCGGACAGGCGGCCTACGAGCAGTACTTC.

This clonotype was detected a few times. The chain joins TRBV3-1 to TRBJ2-1, with 9 bases lining up with TRBD2. In germline, CDR1 is LGHDT, CDR2 YNNKEL (reference sequence). Trimming removed 3 bases from V and 0 bases from J; junction bases left unmatched: 12. The CDR3 spans 19 residues. The CDR3: CASSHPAGLAPFSYNEQFF. The CDR3 DNA reads as TGTGCCAGCAGCCACCCCGCGGGACTAGCTCCTTTCTCCTACAATGAGCAGTTCTTC.

Worth noting for this clonotype: Possible read error: a much larger clone is one base away. This rearrangement joins TRBV20-1 to TRBJ2-5; the match to TRBD2 covers 9 bases. The CDR3 length is 15 residues. V lost 6 bases and J lost 4; bases outside the gene matches: 12. CDR1 and CDR2 (germline): DFQATT, SNEGSKA (reference sequence). The chain's CDR3 is CSADSPAGGPETQYF. In DNA form, the CDR3 reads TGCAGTGCCGACAGCCCAGCGGGGGGCCCAGAGACCCAGTACTTC.

The rearrangement uses TRBV5-5 and TRBJ1-2; D may be TRBD1 (6 bases). V lost 2 bases and J 0 bases, leaving 14 bases between the germline ends. Germline loops: CDR1 SGHKS, CDR2 YYEKEE (reference sequence). This CDR3 region has 16 residues. CDR3 nucleotides: TGTGCCAGCAGCTTCGTGGCGGGACACTCTAACTATGGCTACACCTTC. Protein product: CASSFVAGHSNYGYTF. Drawing the rest from reference TRBV5-5 and TRBJ1-2, the complete variable domain is DAGVTQSPTHLIKTRGQQVTLRCSPISGHKSVSWYQQVLGQGPQFIFQYYEKEERGRGNFPDRFSARQFPNYSSELNVNALLLGDSALYLCASSFVAGHSNYGYTFGSGTRLTVV.

This clonotype was seen ten or more times. The rearrangement joins TRBV10-3 to TRBJ1-1; 9 positions match TRBD1. Trimming cost V 5 bases and J 0 bases; bases outside gene matches: 4. The germline gives CDR1 ENHRY, CDR2 SYGVKD. The CDR3 runs to 15 residues. CDR3 in amino acids: CAISPGTGMNTEAFF. The DNA for the CDR3 is TGTGCCATCAGTCCCGGGACAGGGATGAACACTGAAGCTTTCTTT.

This clonotype appeared many times. V gene TRBV12-3 or TRBV12-4 combines with J gene TRBJ2-1, with TRBD2 matching over 7 bases. This CDR3 contains 15 residues. The ends lost 7 bases at V and 8 bases at J; junction bases unmatched: 14. For the CDR3, the DNA is TGTGCCAGCACTCGGGGCCGGCGGGAGCAGGATGAGCAGTTCTTC. This sequence encodes CASTRGRREQDEQFF.

There are a few counts of this clonotype. The chain is built from TRBV27 and TRBJ2-7, with D unclear. Trimming pared 5 bases from V and 6 bases from J, leaving 17 bases between. Germline values: CDR1 MNHEY, CDR2 SMNVEV (reference sequence). This CDR3 contains 14 residues. The CDR3 region has the DNA TGTGCCAGCAGTCCAACCCCGATGGTACGCGAGCAGTACTTC. Encoded protein: CASSPTPMVREQYF.

In its sample, this clonotype was seen a few times. The chain couples TRBV6-5 to TRBJ1-1; D is undetermined. Germline loops: CDR1 MNHEY, CDR2 SVGAGI. V was trimmed by 5 bases and J by 0 bases, leaving 10 bases between them. The CDR3 is made up of 14 amino acids. The DNA for the CDR3 is TGTGCCAGCAGTCCCTCACGTTTGAACACTGAAGCTTTCTTT. Protein sequence: CASSPSRLNTEAFF.